This T cell receptor beta chain emerged from a study of blood T cell repertoires in COVID-19. Whole-study context: PBMCs, B-cell-depleted T cells, or T cells were the source of the cDNA or gDNA that made up the material.

Original processing notes: The assay estimated nucleated cells by amplifying reference gene primers. Only in-frame clones appear in the TCRdb table, and some are missing; sequencing was by immunoSEQ multiplex PCR. V and J calls plus clone size are reproduced from that table; the DNA served to infer D and trimming. The top ten hold approximately 17% of the sample, which has tens of thousands of clones, 65% to 90% seen once. Source material: peripheral blood. This receptor was identified in a woman at least 80 years old with acute or convalescent COVID-19.

The CDR3 sequence is CAISAFGTEAFF. CDR3 nucleotides: TGTGCCATCAGTGCATTCGGGACAGAAGCTTTCTTT. V and J are TRBV10-3 and TRBJ1-1; possible D gene TRBD1, 6 bases. The CDR3 length is 12 residues. Germline CDR1 and CDR2: ENHRY and SYGVKD. Trimming took off 4 bases at V and 8 bases at J, with 11 bases between the two ends.